A selection of T cell receptor beta chains follows, all from one sample in a study of CD8+ T cells in alopecia areata. The repertoire was sequenced with immunoSEQ multiplex PCR; TCRdb's copy has only in-frame clones and lacks some. The profile shows approximately 140,000 clones, about four fifths of them singletons. Sequencing was performed on CD8+ T cells sorted from blood, taken at week 4, from a patient treated with tofacitinib. The receptors come from a human donor with alopecia areata. Both conserved end residues are trimmed from each CDR3. Each record gives: V gene, CDR3 length, J gene, CDR3 protein.

V gene: TRBV29-1; CDR3 length: 12; J gene: TRBJ1-1; CDR3 protein: SVEVGVQGTEAF
V gene: TRBV19; CDR3 length: 11; J gene: TRBJ1-1; CDR3 protein: ASSIGTGREAF
V gene: TRBV2; CDR3 length: 13; J gene: TRBJ2-3; CDR3 protein: ASISMQVSTDTQY
V gene: TRBV7-9; CDR3 length: 12; J gene: TRBJ2-7; CDR3 protein: ASSFRGDGYEQY
V gene: TRBV7-9; CDR3 length: 12; J gene: TRBJ2-3; CDR3 protein: ASSFTGGQKGQY
V gene: TRBV5-6; CDR3 length: 13; J gene: TRBJ2-3; CDR3 protein: ASSWPDRGEDTQY
V gene: TRBV7-9; CDR3 length: 13; J gene: TRBJ1-2; CDR3 protein: ASSPVRGANYGYT
V gene: TRBV7-3; CDR3 length: 12; J gene: TRBJ2-3; CDR3 protein: ASSSSAGTDTQY
V gene: TRBV5-1; CDR3 length: 14; J gene: TRBJ2-1; CDR3 protein: ASSLAGAGSRNEQF
V gene: TRBV7-9; CDR3 length: 13; J gene: TRBJ2-5; CDR3 protein: ASSSPREVEETQY
V gene: TRBV7-9; CDR3 length: 12; J gene: TRBJ2-5; CDR3 protein: ASSSLRGGETQY
V gene: TRBV7-9; CDR3 length: 9; J gene: TRBJ2-1; CDR3 protein: ASSSGTQGF
V gene: TRBV29-1; CDR3 length: 10; J gene: TRBJ2-7; CDR3 protein: SVEMTGYEQY
V gene: TRBV7-9; CDR3 length: 13; J gene: TRBJ2-5; CDR3 protein: ASSLKQGPQITQY
V gene: TRBV6-1; CDR3 length: 13; J gene: TRBJ2-2; CDR3 protein: ASRVSGGTTGELF
V gene: TRBV7-9; CDR3 length: 10; J gene: TRBJ2-2; CDR3 protein: ASSHWTGELF
V gene: TRBV27; CDR3 length: 11; J gene: TRBJ2-5; CDR3 protein: ASSGLIQETQY
V gene: TRBV5-4; CDR3 length: 12; J gene: TRBJ2-1; CDR3 protein: AIQTSGFYNEQF
V gene: TRBV10-1; CDR3 length: 6; J gene: TRBJ1-1; CDR3 protein: ARSEAF
V gene: TRBV7-7; CDR3 length: 13; J gene: TRBJ2-2; CDR3 protein: ASSAGTVFTGELF
V gene: TRBV7-8; CDR3 length: 14; J gene: TRBJ2-3; CDR3 protein: ASSLRTSGVSDTQY
V gene: TRBV27; CDR3 length: 11; J gene: TRBJ2-7; CDR3 protein: ASSLSVAYEQY
V gene: TRBV5-1; CDR3 length: 12; J gene: TRBJ1-2; CDR3 protein: ASSLEGDGNGYT
V gene: TRBV27; CDR3 length: 13; J gene: TRBJ2-5; CDR3 protein: ASSPHGGSQETQY
V gene: TRBV5-1; CDR3 length: 12; J gene: TRBJ2-7; CDR3 protein: ASSLDEASYEQY
V gene: TRBV5-4; CDR3 length: 14; J gene: TRBJ2-3; CDR3 protein: ASSLLTGPGTDTQY
V gene: TRBV29-1; CDR3 length: 13; J gene: TRBJ1-5; CDR3 protein: SVVDETDSNQPQH
V gene: TRBV2; CDR3 length: 13; J gene: TRBJ1-5; CDR3 protein: ASSGLSRPNQPQH
V gene: TRBV7-9; CDR3 length: 9; J gene: TRBJ2-1; CDR3 protein: ASSLAPEQF
V gene: TRBV7-2; CDR3 length: 10; J gene: TRBJ2-2; CDR3 protein: ASSLIPGELF
V gene: TRBV5-4; CDR3 length: 14; J gene: TRBJ2-5; CDR3 protein: ASSRGGQAIQETQY
V gene: TRBV7-8; CDR3 length: 14; J gene: TRBJ2-5; CDR3 protein: ASSYLQAPLDETQY
V gene: TRBV9; CDR3 length: 13; J gene: TRBJ2-7; CDR3 protein: ASSVRTVDPYEQY
V gene: TRBV29-1; CDR3 length: 14; J gene: TRBJ2-1; CDR3 protein: SVELAGGISYNEQF
V gene: TRBV7-9; CDR3 length: 9; J gene: TRBJ2-5; CDR3 protein: ASSFQETQY
V gene: TRBV4-1; CDR3 length: 14; J gene: TRBJ2-5; CDR3 protein: ASSQGDSGVWETQY
V gene: TRBV5-6; CDR3 length: 14; J gene: TRBJ1-2; CDR3 protein: ASSLFLQQALYGYT
V gene: TRBV7-2; CDR3 length: 13; J gene: TRBJ2-7; CDR3 protein: ASGASGGYSYEQY
V gene: TRBV5-1; CDR3 length: 14; J gene: TRBJ2-3; CDR3 protein: ASSSGQGEGTDTQY
V gene: TRBV29-1; CDR3 length: 10; J gene: TRBJ2-7; CDR3 protein: SVVQTSYEQY
V gene: TRBV5-1; CDR3 length: 14; J gene: TRBJ1-1; CDR3 protein: ASSLEGSEVNTEAF
V gene: TRBV29-1; CDR3 length: 10; J gene: -; CDR3 protein: SVAGVTYEQY
V gene: TRBV10-3; CDR3 length: 11; J gene: TRBJ1-1; CDR3 protein: AISGGTGTEAF
V gene: TRBV5-4; CDR3 length: 13; J gene: TRBJ1-2; CDR3 protein: ASSLDGYSNYGYT
V gene: TRBV6-5; CDR3 length: 11; J gene: TRBJ1-1; CDR3 protein: ASSLGPLTEAF
V gene: TRBV27; CDR3 length: 12; J gene: TRBJ2-7; CDR3 protein: ASSLYSAAYEQY
V gene: TRBV29-1; CDR3 length: 12; J gene: TRBJ2-5; CDR3 protein: SVEVIGTEETQY
V gene: TRBV7-9; CDR3 length: 11; J gene: TRBJ2-3; CDR3 protein: ASSSPHTDTQY
V gene: TRBV11-1; CDR3 length: 13; J gene: TRBJ2-3; CDR3 protein: ASSEVGASTDTQY
V gene: TRBV30; CDR3 length: 12; J gene: TRBJ2-3; CDR3 protein: AWSVGESTDTQY
V gene: TRBV29-1; CDR3 length: 15; J gene: TRBJ1-3; CDR3 protein: SVVKAQGSDSGNTIY
V gene: TRBV2; CDR3 length: 14; J gene: TRBJ2-5; CDR3 protein: ATQPSSWGAQETQY
V gene: TRBV7-8; CDR3 length: 13; J gene: TRBJ2-1; CDR3 protein: ASSDTGQSYNEQF
V gene: TRBV4-1; CDR3 length: 12; J gene: TRBJ2-5; CDR3 protein: ASSQIGQQETQY
V gene: TRBV27; CDR3 length: 13; J gene: TRBJ2-7; CDR3 protein: ASSSGGAGHHEQY
V gene: TRBV15; CDR3 length: 10; J gene: TRBJ1-1; CDR3 protein: ATSRDEIEAF
V gene: TRBV7-8; CDR3 length: 14; J gene: TRBJ2-5; CDR3 protein: ASSLEPSGDQETQY
V gene: TRBV15; CDR3 length: 13; J gene: TRBJ1-2; CDR3 protein: ATTFDSSITRGYT
V gene: TRBV4-1; CDR3 length: 11; J gene: TRBJ2-1; CDR3 protein: ASSPSGDNEQF
V gene: TRBV5-8; CDR3 length: 14; J gene: TRBJ1-4; CDR3 protein: ASSRADSSTNEKLF